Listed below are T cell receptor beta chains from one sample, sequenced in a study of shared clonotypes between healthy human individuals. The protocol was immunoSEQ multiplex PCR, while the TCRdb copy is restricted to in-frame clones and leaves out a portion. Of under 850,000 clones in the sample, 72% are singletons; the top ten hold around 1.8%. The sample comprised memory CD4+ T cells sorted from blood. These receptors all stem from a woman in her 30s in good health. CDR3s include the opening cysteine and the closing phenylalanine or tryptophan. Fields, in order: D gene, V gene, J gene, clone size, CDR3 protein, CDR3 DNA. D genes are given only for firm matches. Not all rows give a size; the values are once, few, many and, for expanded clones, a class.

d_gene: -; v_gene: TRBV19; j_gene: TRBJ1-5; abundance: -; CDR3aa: CASSIPGEGGKPQHF; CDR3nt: TGTGCCAGTAGTATCCCGGGAGAGGGGGGGAAGCCCCAGCATTTT
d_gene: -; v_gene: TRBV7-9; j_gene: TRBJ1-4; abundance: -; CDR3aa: CASSLGGANEKLFF; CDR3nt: TGTGCCAGCAGCTTGGGGGGCGCTAATGAAAAACTGTTTTTT
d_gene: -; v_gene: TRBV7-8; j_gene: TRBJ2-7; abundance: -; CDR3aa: CASSPRGGNYEQYF; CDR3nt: TGTGCCAGCAGCCCCCGAGGCGGAAACTACGAGCAGTACTTC
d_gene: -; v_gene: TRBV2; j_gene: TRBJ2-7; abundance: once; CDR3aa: CASSRDSYEQYF; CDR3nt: TGTGCCAGCAGTCGGGACTCCTACGAGCAGTACTTC
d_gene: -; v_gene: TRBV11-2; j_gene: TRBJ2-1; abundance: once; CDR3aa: CASSLVRRDEQFF; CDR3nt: TGTGCCAGCAGCCTCGTTCGGCGGGATGAGCAGTTCTTC
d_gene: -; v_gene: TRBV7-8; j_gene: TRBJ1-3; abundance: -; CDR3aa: CASSLVAGPDSGNTIYF; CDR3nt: TGTGCCAGCAGCTTAGTGGCAGGGCCCGACTCTGGAAACACCATATATTTT
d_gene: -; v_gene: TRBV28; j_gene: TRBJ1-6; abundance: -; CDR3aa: CASSLGAGRSPLHF; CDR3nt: TGTGCCAGCAGTTTAGGGGCAGGCAGATCACCCCTCCACTTT
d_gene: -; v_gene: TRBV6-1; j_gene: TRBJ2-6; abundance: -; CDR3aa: CASSQSSGANVLTF; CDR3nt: TGTGCCAGCAGTCAGAGCTCTGGGGCCAACGTCCTGACTTTC
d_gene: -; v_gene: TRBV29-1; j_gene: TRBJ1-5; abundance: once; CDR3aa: CSVVVGKPQHF; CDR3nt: TGCAGCGTTGTTGTCGGCAAGCCCCAGCATTTT
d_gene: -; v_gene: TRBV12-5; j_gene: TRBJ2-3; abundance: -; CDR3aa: CASGPHGSTDTQYF; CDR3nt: TGTGCTAGTGGTCCACACGGGAGCACAGATACGCAGTATTTT
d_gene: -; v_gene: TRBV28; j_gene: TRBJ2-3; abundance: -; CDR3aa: CASSPRGAGSTDTQYF; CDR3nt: TGTGCCAGCAGCCCCCGGGGGGCAGGCAGCACAGATACGCAGTATTTT
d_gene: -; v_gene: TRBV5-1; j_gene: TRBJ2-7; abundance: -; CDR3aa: CASSLVGWEQYF; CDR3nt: TGCGCCAGCAGCTTGGTCGGGTGGGAGCAGTACTTC
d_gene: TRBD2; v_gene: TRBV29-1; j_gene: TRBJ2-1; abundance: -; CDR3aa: CSVSTSDQMARYNEQFF; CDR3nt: TGCAGCGTTTCGACTAGCGACCAAATGGCGCGTTACAATGAGCAGTTCTTC
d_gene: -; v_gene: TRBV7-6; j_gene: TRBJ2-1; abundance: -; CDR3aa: CASSFGGGGNEQFF; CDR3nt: TGTGCCAGCAGCTTCGGCGGAGGGGGGAATGAGCAGTTCTTC
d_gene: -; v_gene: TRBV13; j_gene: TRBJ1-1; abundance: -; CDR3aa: CASSPQLSAVTEAFF; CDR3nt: TGTGCCAGCAGCCCCCAGCTGTCGGCTGTCACTGAAGCTTTCTTT
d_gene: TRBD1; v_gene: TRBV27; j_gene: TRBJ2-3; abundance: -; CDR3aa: CASSLLSQGDDTQYF; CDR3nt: TGTGCCAGCAGTTTATTGAGTCAGGGGGATGATACGCAGTATTTT
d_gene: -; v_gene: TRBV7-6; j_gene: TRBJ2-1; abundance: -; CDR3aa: CASSLRGNEQFF; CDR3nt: TGTGCCAGCAGCTTAAGGGGAAATGAGCAGTTCTTC
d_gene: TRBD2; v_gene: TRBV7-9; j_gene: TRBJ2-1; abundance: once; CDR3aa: CASTPLAGASYNEQFF; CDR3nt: TGTGCCAGCACGCCTTTAGCGGGAGCCTCCTACAATGAGCAGTTCTTC
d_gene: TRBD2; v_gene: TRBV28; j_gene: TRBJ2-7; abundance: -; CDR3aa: CASSSGLAGGRQYF; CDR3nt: TGTGCCAGCAGTTCGGGACTAGCGGGAGGGAGGCAGTACTTC
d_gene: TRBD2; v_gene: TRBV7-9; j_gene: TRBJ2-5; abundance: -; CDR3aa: CASSTAGGPGETQYF; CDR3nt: TGTGCCAGCAGCACCGCGGGAGGGCCGGGGGAGACCCAGTACTTC
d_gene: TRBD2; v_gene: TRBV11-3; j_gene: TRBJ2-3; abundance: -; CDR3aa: CASSLGEGNTDTQYF; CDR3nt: TGTGCCAGCAGCTTGGGGGAGGGTAACACAGATACGCAGTATTTT
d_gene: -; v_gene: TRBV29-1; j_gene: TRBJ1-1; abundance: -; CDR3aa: CSVVWGVNTEAFF; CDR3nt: TGCAGCGTTGTCTGGGGTGTGAACACTGAAGCTTTCTTT
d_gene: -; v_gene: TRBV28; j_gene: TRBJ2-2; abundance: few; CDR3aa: CASSPILAYGELFF; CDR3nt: TGTGCCAGCAGCCCAATTCTAGCGTACGGGGAGCTGTTTTTT
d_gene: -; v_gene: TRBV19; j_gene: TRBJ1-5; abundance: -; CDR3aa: CASREALIYGSNQPQHF; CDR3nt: TGTGCCAGTCGAGAGGCACTCATTTATGGTAGCAATCAGCCCCAGCATTTT
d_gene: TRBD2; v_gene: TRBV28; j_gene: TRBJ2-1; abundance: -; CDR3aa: CASSPKREGGVRNEQFF; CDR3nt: TGTGCCAGCAGTCCCAAGCGGGAGGGTGGTGTTCGCAATGAGCAGTTCTTC
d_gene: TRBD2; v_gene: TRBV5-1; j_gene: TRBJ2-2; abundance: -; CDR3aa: CASSRIGGRGTGELFF; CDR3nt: TGCGCCAGCAGCAGAATCGGCGGGAGGGGTACCGGGGAGCTGTTTTTT
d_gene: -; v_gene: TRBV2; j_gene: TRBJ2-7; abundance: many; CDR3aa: CASSERSASSYEQYF; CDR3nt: TGTGCCAGCAGTGAAAGGTCAGCTAGCTCCTACGAGCAGTACTTC
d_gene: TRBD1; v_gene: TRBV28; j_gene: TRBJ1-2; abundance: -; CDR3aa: CASRKPGDRDNYGYTF; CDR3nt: TGTGCCAGCAGAAAACCGGGGGACAGGGATAACTATGGCTACACCTTC
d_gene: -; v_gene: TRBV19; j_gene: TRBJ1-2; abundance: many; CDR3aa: CASSSRLGEGGNYGYTF; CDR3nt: TGTGCCAGTAGCTCCCGTTTAGGAGAGGGAGGCAACTATGGCTACACCTTC